This entry concerns a single T cell receptor beta chain. Its antigen is not known. This record comes from a study of cytomegalovirus exposure and HLA in healthy donors. Findings and caveats of the study: In a later analysis, HLA-associated TCR beta chains were more clonally expanded than equally common others. Immune exposure information available was restricted to CMV serostatus.

The PCR contained 60 Vbeta and 13 Jbeta primers. The protocol was immunoSEQ multiplex PCR, while the TCRdb copy is restricted to in-frame clones and leaves out a portion. In the table there are around 40,000 clones, 82% of which are singletons. Trimming pared 1 base from V and 3 bases from J, leaving 19 bases between. This CDR3 has 17 residues. Germline CDR1 and CDR2: SGHTA and FQGNSA. The sequencing sample was made of PBMCs. This receptor was taken from a woman under 30 in good health and CMV-seropositive. The chain has TRBV7-2 and TRBJ2-7; no clear D gene. The CDR3 region is CASSLGFGGWPSYEQYF. CDR3 bases: TGTGCCAGCAGCTTAGGTTTTGGCGGATGGCCAAGCTACGAGCAGTACTTC. Full variable domain (rest looked up from reference TRBV7-2 and TRBJ2-7): GAGVSQSPSNKVTEKGKDVELRCDPISGHTALYWYRQSLGQGLEFLIYFQGNSAPDKSGLPSDRFSAERTGGSVSTLTIQRTQQEDSAVYLCASSLGFGGWPSYEQYFGPGTRLTVT.